A selection of T cell receptor beta chains follows, all from one sample in a study of cytomegalovirus exposure and HLA in healthy donors. Assay used: immunoSEQ multiplex PCR; TCRdb lists only in-frame clones, some missing. In the table there are 35,000 to 50,000 clones, roughly 80% of which are singletons. Sample: PBMCs. The receptors were sampled from a young man in good health and CMV-seronegative. Both conserved end residues are part of each CDR3. The D gene is left open where the match is weak. Clone sizes are given selectively: once, few, many, or a class where the clone is expanded.

cdr3_aa cdr3_nt v_call d_call j_call clone_size
CASSQDGTGRYGYTF TGCGCCAGCAGCCAAGACGGGACAGGGCGGTATGGCTACACCTTC TRBV4-3 TRBD1 TRBJ1-2 .
CASSGGQGDYEQYF TGTGCCAGCAGCGGGGGACAGGGGGACTACGAGCAGTACTTC TRBV9 TRBD1 TRBJ2-7 .
CASRDRGAEAFF TGTGCCAGCAGAGACAGGGGCGCTGAAGCTTTCTTT TRBV6-6 TRBD1 TRBJ1-1 .
CASSLLREYNEQFF TGTGCCAGCAGCTTGTTACGAGAGTACAATGAGCAGTTCTTC TRBV5-5 . TRBJ2-1 .
CATSRGQPNNQPQHF TGTGCCACCAGCAGGGGACAGCCTAACAATCAGCCCCAGCATTTT TRBV15 TRBD1 TRBJ1-5 once
CASSSGYGYTF TGTGCCAGCAGTTCAGGCTATGGCTACACCTTC TRBV6-5 . TRBJ1-2 .
CASSFGVADTQYF TGTGCCAGCAGCTTCGGGGTCGCAGATACGCAGTATTTT TRBV7-3 . TRBJ2-3 .
CASSEGQGIMSQYF TGCGCCAGCAGTGAGGGACAGGGGATTATGTCGCAGTACTTC TRBV10-1 TRBD1 TRBJ2-7 .
CASRPGQGNQPQHF TGTGCCAGCAGACCCGGACAGGGTAATCAGCCCCAGCATTTT TRBV2 TRBD1 TRBJ1-5 .
CASSQPQPSTDTQYF TGTGCCAGCAGCCAACCACAGCCGAGCACAGATACGCAGTATTTT TRBV4-2 . TRBJ2-3 .
CASSQGMWTSTSAGELFF TGTGCCAGCAGCCAAGGCATGTGGACTAGCACGTCCGCCGGGGAGCTGTTTTTT TRBV4-2 TRBD2 TRBJ2-2 .
CASSAGRATHTDTQYF TGTGCCAGCAGCGCAGGGAGGGCGACTCACACAGATACGCAGTATTTT TRBV11-1 TRBD2 TRBJ2-3 .
CASSPSGAYNQPQHF TGTGCCAGCAGCCCTAGTGGGGCGTACAATCAGCCCCAGCATTTT TRBV28 . TRBJ1-5 .
CASSPDLYYEQYF TGTGCCAGCAGCCCAGATTTATACTACGAGCAGTACTTC TRBV9 . TRBJ2-7 once
CASSSTGVTYNEQFF TGCGCCAGCAGCTCGACAGGGGTGACCTACAATGAGCAGTTCTTC TRBV5-1 TRBD1 TRBJ2-1 .
CASTIDRYQPQHF TGTGCCAGCACCATAGACAGGTATCAGCCCCAGCATTTT TRBV7-2 . TRBJ1-5 .
CASTLPYSSPRNTEAFF TGTGCCAGCACTCTCCCGTACAGTTCCCCTCGGAACACTGAAGCTTTCTTT TRBV5-8 . TRBJ1-1 .
CASSPSDRFNEKLFF TGTGCCAGCAGTCCATCCGACAGATTTAATGAAAAACTGTTTTTT TRBV27 . TRBJ1-4 .
CASRSTGGVGNTEAFF TGTGCCAGCAGGTCAACAGGGGGCGTTGGGAACACTGAAGCTTTCTTT TRBV11-1 TRBD1 TRBJ1-1 .
CASSLRLAGVNEQFF TGTGCCAGCAGCCTGAGACTAGCGGGAGTTAATGAGCAGTTCTTC TRBV5-6 TRBD2 TRBJ2-1 .
CASSIQGTGNTIYF TGTGCCAGCAGCATACAGGGGACTGGAAACACCATATATTTT TRBV7-9 TRBD1 TRBJ1-3 .
CASSPWETTITGELFF TGTGCCAGCTCACCGTGGGAAACGACTATAACCGGGGAGCTGTTTTTT TRBV18 . TRBJ2-2 few
CASSLQGMNTEAFF TGTGCCAGCAGTTTACAGGGGATGAACACTGAAGCTTTCTTT TRBV6-6 TRBD1 TRBJ1-1 .
CASSRVTGTSAEQYF TGCGCCAGCAGCCGAGTAACCGGGACTAGCGCCGAGCAGTACTTC TRBV4-1 TRBD2 TRBJ2-7 .
CASGVGQDRSTDTQYF TGTGCCAGCGGGGTTGGACAGGACCGGTCCACAGATACGCAGTATTTT TRBV5-4 TRBD1 TRBJ2-3 .
CASSAQGNTGELFF TGTGCCAGCAGCGCCCAGGGGAACACCGGGGAGCTGTTTTTT TRBV9 . TRBJ2-2 once
CASSFAVGPYGYTF TGTGCCAGCAGTTTCGCGGTGGGTCCCTATGGCTACACCTTC TRBV27 . TRBJ1-2 .
CASSLRGSGVEQFF TGTGCCAGCAGCCTGAGGGGGAGTGGCGTTGAGCAGTTCTTC TRBV7-2 . TRBJ2-1 .
CSVGSGAYNEQFF TGCAGCGTGGGGAGCGGGGCCTACAATGAGCAGTTCTTC TRBV29-1 TRBD2 TRBJ2-1 few
CASNLLAGGTGELFF TGTGCCAGCAACCTACTAGCGGGAGGCACCGGGGAGCTGTTTTTT TRBV7-2 TRBD2 TRBJ2-2 .
CASSQEPGLINEQFF TGCGCCAGCAGCCAAGAGCCAGGATTGATCAATGAGCAGTTCTTC TRBV4-1 . TRBJ2-1 .
CASSYTGSNQPQHF TGTGCCAGCAGTTACACAGGGAGCAATCAGCCCCAGCATTTT TRBV6-6 . TRBJ1-5 .
CASSERGTASGNTIYF TGTGCCAGCAGTGAACGCGGGACAGCGTCTGGAAACACCATATATTTT TRBV6-1 TRBD1 TRBJ1-3 .
CASSLPAGGLSEQFF TGTGCCAGCAGCTTGCCAGCGGGGGGACTGAGTGAGCAGTTCTTC TRBV7-9 TRBD2 TRBJ2-1 .
CASSPPSGRVGNEQFF TGTGCCAGCTCACCCCCTTCGGGCAGGGTGGGGAATGAGCAGTTCTTC TRBV18 . TRBJ2-1 .
CASSSVTGYNTGELFF TGTGCCAGCAGCTCTGTGACAGGGTATAACACCGGGGAGCTGTTTTTT TRBV5-4 TRBD1 TRBJ2-2 .
CASSPGGGWQFF TGTGCCAGCAGCCCCGGTGGAGGGTGGCAGTTCTTC TRBV4-2 . TRBJ2-1 .
CASRPPSGVYGYTF TGTGCCAGCAGACCTCCGTCGGGGGTTTATGGCTACACCTTC TRBV7-2 . TRBJ1-2 .
CASSQIRTGPYEQYF TGTGCCAGCAGCCAAATCAGGACAGGGCCCTACGAGCAGTACTTC TRBV14 TRBD1 TRBJ2-7 .
CASNLLIGGEQFF TGTGCCTCGAACTTACTTATCGGGGGTGAGCAGTTCTTC TRBV9 . TRBJ2-1 .
CASSAGGAGNTIYF TGTGCCAGCAGCGCTGGGGGCGCCGGAAACACCATATATTTT TRBV7-9 . TRBJ1-3 .
CASSLGLAGDDTQYF TGTGCCAGCAGCTTAGGCCTAGCGGGAGATGATACGCAGTATTTT TRBV11-3 TRBD2 TRBJ2-3 .
CASSIVGRGYGYTF TGTGCCAGTAGTATAGTAGGCAGGGGCTATGGCTACACCTTC TRBV19 . TRBJ1-2 .
CASSQDRGIGEAFF TGCGCCAGCAGCCAAGACAGGGGGATCGGTGAAGCTTTCTTT TRBV4-3 TRBD1 TRBJ1-1 few
CASSGASGFPSYNEQFF TGTGCCAGCAGCGGAGCTAGCGGATTCCCTAGCTACAATGAGCAGTTCTTC TRBV7-8 TRBD2 TRBJ2-1 .
CASSDPGSAGLEQYF TGTGCCAGCAGTGACCCTGGGTCCGCGGGCCTCGAGCAGTACTTC TRBV25-1 . TRBJ2-7 few
CASSPRLYQETQYF TGTGCCAGCAGTCCCCGACTATACCAAGAGACCCAGTACTTC TRBV28 . TRBJ2-5 .
CAIAGTISNEQFF TGTGCCATCGCCGGGACAATCAGTAATGAGCAGTTCTTC TRBV10-3 . TRBJ2-1 .
CASSPQPGLAEERFF TGTGCCAGCTCACCGCAACCGGGACTAGCGGAAGAGAGGTTCTTC TRBV18 TRBD2 TRBJ2-1 .
CASSLATASSTDTQYF TGTGCCAGCAGCTTGGCGACTGCGTCTAGCACAGATACGCAGTATTTT TRBV5-4 . TRBJ2-3 .
CASSLVSGSYEQYF TGCGCCAGCAGCTTGGTTTCGGGCTCCTACGAGCAGTACTTC TRBV5-1 . TRBJ2-7 .
CASSPPLSLGHYEQYF TGTGCCAGTAGTCCACCTCTATCCCTAGGACATTACGAGCAGTACTTC TRBV19 . TRBJ2-7 .
CASSLQGTYEQYF TGTGCCAGCAGCTTACAGGGGACCTACGAGCAGTACTTC TRBV7-2 . TRBJ2-7 .
CASRDLQGEYNEQFF TGCGCCAGCAGGGATCTGCAGGGGGAATACAATGAGCAGTTCTTC TRBV4-3 TRBD1 TRBJ2-1 .
CASSPPGLSYEQYF TGTGCCAGCAGCCCACCGGGACTTTCCTACGAGCAGTACTTC TRBV13 . TRBJ2-7 .
CASSYGTSGRADTQYF TGCGCCAGCAGCTACGGGACTAGCGGGAGGGCAGATACGCAGTATTTT TRBV4-1 TRBD2 TRBJ2-3 .
CASSGQSVNTGELFF TGTGCCAGCTCTGGACAGAGCGTGAACACCGGGGAGCTGTTTTTT TRBV18 . TRBJ2-2 .
CASSSVDRLSNQPQHF TGTGCCAGCAGTTCCGTAGACAGACTTAGCAATCAGCCCCAGCATTTT TRBV6-6 . TRBJ1-5 .
CAWSIWVTSGRGHEQYF TGTGCCTGGAGTATTTGGGTGACTAGCGGGAGGGGCCACGAGCAGTACTTC TRBV30 TRBD2 TRBJ2-7 .